One T cell receptor (beta chain) is described in this entry. Its target is not known. One junction end does not reproduce the germline sequence, and a read error may be involved. These data are taken from a study of CD8 T cells in ankylosing spondylitis. Construction of TCR beta libraries was performed using quantitative 5'-RACE with molecular barcodes. Each CDR3 protein is one row after TCRdb ran MiXCR on the 5' RACE reads. There are approximately 45,000 distinct CDR3 sequences in the sample; over 3.5% occur only once, and approximately 4% lies in the top ten. CDR1 is SGDLS and CDR2 is YYNGEE in the germline V gene. The CDR3 is made up of 16 amino acids. Study-wide results and caveats: Disease-linked clones displayed a CD8+ phenotype and appeared relatively rarely in peripheral blood. Ankylosing spondylitis blood appeared to carry a characteristic TCR beta motif of roughly 8 highly homologous variants. It was reported that disease-linked clones were significantly enriched in matched ankylosing spondylitis synovial fluid.

The V call is TRBV9, the J call TRBJ2-2; a possible D gene is TRBD1 (7 bases). Input material: blood, either unsorted or a sorted T cell fraction (not recorded which). The clonotype was recovered from a female donor with ankylosing spondylitis or in good health (not recorded which). The DNA for the CDR3 is TGTGCCAGCAGCGTAACAGGGGAGGCCAACACCGAGGAGCTGTTTTTT. It specifies CASSVTGEANTEELFF.